The 21 T cell receptor beta chains below were found in one sample sequenced in a study of T cells after yellow fever vaccination. TCRdb called the 5' RACE reads again in MiXCR, with one record for every CDR3 protein. The repertoire holds hundreds of thousands of distinct CDR3 sequences, with less than 15% as singletons. The input for sequencing was PBMCs, taken on the day of the yellow fever booster vaccination. Receptor source: a man younger than 45 who received the YFV17D yellow fever vaccine.

In nucleotides, the CDR3 is TGTGCCTGGAGGGTTGGTACGGGCGAGCAGTACTTC. Protein: CAWRVGTGEQYF. The chain has TRBV30 and TRBJ2-7, with no clear D. CDR3 length equals 12 residues. Per the germline V gene, CDR1 is GTSNPN and CDR2 is SVGIG (reference sequence). Trimming took off 3 bases at V and 6 bases at J, with 12 bases between the two ends. Filled out from reference TRBV30 and TRBJ2-7, the complete variable domain reads SQTIHQWPATLVQPVGSPLSLECTVEGTSNPNLYWYRQAAGRGLQLLFYSVGIGQISSEVPQNLSASRPQDRQFILSSKKLLLSDSGFYLCAWRVGTGEQYFGPGTRLTVT.

A few counts support this clonotype. The chain joins TRBV11-2 to TRBJ2-1; 7 nucleotides line up with TRBD2. Losses at the gene ends were 4 bases for V and 11 bases for J; bases not matched to a gene: 5. The CDR3 has 12 residues. Per germline, CDR1 SGHAT and CDR2 FQNNGV. CDR3 amino acids: CASSSTGTKQFF. As DNA, the CDR3 is TGTGCCAGCAGCTCGACCGGGACTAAGCAGTTCTTC.

The V and J genes are TRBV5-5 and TRBJ1-6, with D possibly matching TRBD1 (5 bases). The CDR3 loop spans 14 amino acids. CDR1 SGHKS and CDR2 YYEKEE come from the germline V gene (reference sequence). The V end lost 4 bases, the J end lost 6 bases, and 11 bases lay between the germline ends. This CDR3 is CASSEGLGNSPLHF. The CDR3 DNA reads as TGTGCCAGCAGCGAGGGACTGGGTAATTCACCCCTCCACTTT.

This clonotype came up a few times. The V call is TRBV20-1, the J call TRBJ2-7, with 10 positions matching TRBD2. The germline gives CDR1 DFQATT, CDR2 SNEGSKA (reference sequence). J was trimmed by 1 base and V by 4 bases; bases with no gene match: 4. The CDR3 loop spans 14 amino acids. The CDR3: CSAMRTSGSYEQYF. For the CDR3, the DNA is TGCAGTGCTATGAGGACTAGCGGTTCCTACGAGCAGTACTTC.

The genes are TRBV28 and TRBJ2-1; TRBD1 or TRBD2 may be the D gene (5 bases each). This CDR3 contains 15 residues. Trimming removed 2 bases at V and 2 bases at J, with 10 bases between. CDR1 is MDHEN, CDR2 SYDVKM, per germline. Here the CDR3 DNA reads TGTGCCAGCAGTTTAGGGGGTAGTACCTACAATGAGCAGTTCTTC. Protein sequence: CASSLGGSTYNEQFF. Using reference TRBV28 and TRBJ2-1 for the parts outside the CDR3, the full variable domain is DVKVTQSSRYLVKRTGEKVFLECVQDMDHENMFWYRQDPGLGLRLIYFSYDVKMKEKGDIPEGYSVSREKKERFSLILESASTNQTSMYLCASSLGGSTYNEQFFGPGTRLTVL.

This clonotype was found a few times. The V and J genes are TRBV20-1 and TRBJ2-7; D unresolved. The length of the CDR3 is 10 residues. Germline CDR1 reads DFQATT; CDR2 reads SNEGSKA (reference sequence). V dropped 5 bases and J dropped 5 bases, with 7 bases sitting between them. The CDR3 region has the DNA TGCAGTGCTGCGGTAAACGAGCAGTACTTC. Amino acid sequence: CSAAVNEQYF.

The chain combines TRBV15 with TRBJ2-5; D gene unclear. Germline CDR1 is LNHNV and CDR2 is YYDKDF (reference sequence). CDR3 size: 13 residues. Trimming pared 2 bases from V and 1 base from J, leaving 5 bases between. Written as DNA, the CDR3 is TGTGCCACCAGCAGACCGACCCAAGAGACCCAGTACTTC. Encoded protein: CATSRPTQETQYF.

The genes are TRBV2 and TRBJ2-2; D remains ambiguous. The CDR3 is 13 amino acids. Trimming took off 6 bases at V and 5 bases at J, with 10 bases between the two ends. The germline CDR1 and CDR2 sequences are SNHLY and FYNNEI. The CDR3 protein is CASRYLETGELFF. In nucleotides, the CDR3 is TGTGCCAGCAGATACCTAGAAACCGGGGAGCTGTTTTTT.

This clonotype occurred a few times. The chain has TRBV15 and TRBJ2-5, with 10 bases that match TRBD2. There are 16 residues in the CDR3. Germline CDR1 is LNHNV and CDR2 is YYDKDF (reference sequence). Trimming cost V 8 bases and J 2 bases; bases outside gene matches: 11. CDR3 bases: TGTGCCACCGTAGGCGGTACTAGCGGGATTCAAGAGACCCAGTACTTC. Translation gives CATVGGTSGIQETQYF.

This clonotype appeared a few times. V gene TRBV4-3 combines with J gene TRBJ2-1; D might be TRBD1 or TRBD2, each matching 5 bases. This CDR3 is 13 amino acids long. Trimming pared 2 bases from V and 14 bases from J, leaving 16 bases between. Germline-derived CDR1 and CDR2 are LGHNA and YSLEER. Here the CDR3 DNA reads TGCGCCAGCAGCCAAACACCGGGGCTGGGCGAGTTCTTC. It encodes CASSQTPGLGEFF.

The rearrangement joins TRBV27 to TRBJ2-4; a possible D gene is TRBD1 (7 bases). The germline V gene encodes CDR1 MNHEY and CDR2 SMNVEV (reference sequence). Trimming stripped 2 bases from V and 9 bases from J, with 17 bases between. The CDR3 runs 15 residues. CDR3 sequence: CASSLGGGELTIQYF. The CDR3 DNA reads TGTGCCAGCAGTTTAGGAGGGGGCGAACTTACCATTCAGTACTTC.

The table lists this clonotype with a few counts. The chain links TRBV30 to TRBJ1-1, with 8 bases fitting TRBD1. The length of the CDR3 is 13 residues. Germline CDR1 and CDR2: GTSNPN and SVGIG (reference sequence). The V and J ends lost 3 bases and 6 bases, in that order; junction bases with no gene match: 6. CDR3 coding DNA: TGTGCCTGGAGATGGACAGGGAAGGCTGAAGCTTTCTTT. It specifies CAWRWTGKAEAFF.

This clonotype turned up a few times. The CDR3 DNA sequence: TGCAGTGCTAGCTTGGGGTTTGGCAATCAGCCCCAGCATTTT. Protein sequence: CSASLGFGNQPQHF. The chain is built from TRBV20-1 and TRBJ1-5, with no clear D. The V gene's germline CDR1 is DFQATT and CDR2 SNEGSKA (reference sequence). CDR3 length: 14 residues. V was cut by 3 bases and J by 2 bases, with 11 bases left in between.

This clonotype has just a few counts. The chain combines TRBV15 with TRBJ2-1; D is possibly TRBD2 (6 bases). CDR1 is LNHNV and CDR2 is YYDKDF in the germline V gene (reference sequence). Trimming removed 3 bases at V and 6 bases at J, with 12 bases between. The CDR3 length is 14 residues. CDR3 nucleotides: TGTGCCACCAGCAGTAAGGACTACTTCAATGAGCAGTTCTTC. Residues: CATSSKDYFNEQFF.

This clonotype was counted between two and nine times. J is TRBJ1-3 and V is TRBV11-2, with unresolved D. The length of the CDR3 is 16 residues. V was cut by 0 bases and J by 0 bases, with 9 bases left in between. Germline V CDR1 and CDR2: SGHAT, FQNNGV. As DNA, the CDR3 is TGTGCCAGCAGCTTAGACCGGGCGTCCTCTGGAAACACCATATATTTT. Translating gives CASSLDRASSGNTIYF.

The rearrangement links TRBV19 to TRBJ2-7; TRBD1 aligns across 9 bases. Looked up from germline, CDR1 is LNHDA and CDR2 is SQIVND (reference sequence). V was pared by 4 bases and J by 2 bases, with 9 bases of the junction left unmatched. The CDR3 extends over 16 amino acids. CDR3 bases: TGTGCCAGTAGTACCGAAGGGACAGGGCGGGCCTACGAGCAGTACTTC. Translating it yields CASSTEGTGRAYEQYF.

The chain has TRBV7-2 and TRBJ2-7; 11 nucleotides agree with TRBD1. V shed 2 bases, J shed 4 bases, and the junction held 4 bases outside the gene matches. The CDR3 is 15 residues long. Germline CDR1 reads SGHTA; CDR2 reads FQGNSA. Written as DNA, the CDR3 is TGTGCCAGCAGCTTAAGGACAGGGGGCGAGTACGAGCAGTACTTC. This codes for CASSLRTGGEYEQYF.

This clonotype showed up just a few times. The chain couples TRBV5-1 to TRBJ2-1; 7 positions match TRBD2. Losses at the gene ends were 0 bases for V and 5 bases for J; bases not matched to a gene: 5. CDR3 length: 15 residues. Germline V gives CDR1 SGHRS, CDR2 YFSETQ. The CDR3 here is CASSLAAGLDNEQFF. The CDR3 DNA sequence: TGCGCCAGCAGCTTGGCAGCGGGGTTAGACAATGAGCAGTTCTTC.

This clonotype was counted only a few times. V is TRBV10-3 and J is TRBJ2-7, with 9 bases fitting TRBD1. The CDR3 length is 12 residues. Trimming cost V 8 bases and J 4 bases; bases outside gene matches: 3. Germline CDR1 is ENHRY and CDR2 is SYGVKD. The CDR3 here is CAIRDRAYEQYF. The CDR3 DNA reads as TGTGCCATCCGGGACAGGGCTTACGAGCAGTACTTC.

This clonotype appeared a single time. The chain recombines TRBV5-4 with TRBJ2-7; D is ambiguous. CDR3 size: 14 residues. V was clipped by 5 bases and J by 3 bases, with 15 bases between them. Germline V CDR1 and CDR2: SGHNT, YYREEE (reference sequence). This chain's CDR3 is CASSSAGEGYEQYF. In DNA form, the CDR3 reads TGTGCCAGCAGTTCGGCAGGAGAAGGCTACGAGCAGTACTTC.

This clonotype was picked up many times. This chain joins TRBV5-1 and TRBJ2-7; no clear D. Trimming shortened V by 0 bases and J by 2 bases, and 6 bases separated the two germline ends. There are 13 residues in the CDR3. The germline V gene has CDR1 SGHRS and CDR2 YFSETQ. CDR3 in amino acids: CASSLGLTYEQYF. Written as DNA, the CDR3 is TGCGCCAGCAGCTTGGGTCTGACCTACGAGCAGTACTTC.